The rows below give T cell receptor beta chains drawn from one sample of a study of blood T cell repertoires in COVID-19. Data came from immunoSEQ multiplex PCR; TCRdb stores just in-frame clones and leaves some out. The profile covers some 240,000 clones, with roughly nine tenths appearing a single time and just over 7% taken by the ten largest. Sequencing was performed on peripheral blood. The source of these receptors is a man aged 60 to 75 who had recovered from COVID-19. Both conserved end residues are part of each CDR3. Each record gives: J gene, V gene, clone size, D gene, CDR3 protein, CDR3 DNA. D genes are given only for firm matches. Only part of the rows carry a size: once, few, many, or a class if the clone is expanded.

>TRBJ1-3|TRBV12-5|NA|TRBD1
CASGLGTGGSGNTIYF
TGTGCTAGTGGTTTAGGGACAGGGGGCTCTGGAAACACCATATATTTT
>TRBJ1-3|TRBV2|NA|NA
CASSEEETGGNTIYF
TGTGCCAGCAGTGAAGAGGAGACAGGTGGAAACACCATATATTTT
>TRBJ2-3|TRBV5-6|NA|TRBD1
CASSRGQGKDTQYF
TGTGCCAGCAGCCGGGGACAGGGGAAGGATACGCAGTATTTT
>TRBJ2-2|TRBV6-4|NA|NA
CASRRQANTGELFF
TGTGCCAGCCGACGACAAGCGAACACCGGGGAGCTGTTTTTT
>TRBJ2-1|TRBV15|NA|TRBD1
CATSRDTGQGIYNEQFF
TGTGCCACCAGCAGAGATACGGGACAGGGTATCTACAATGAGCAGTTCTTC
>TRBJ2-2|TRBV14|few|NA
CASSVLGRRELFF
TGTGCCAGCAGCGTACTGGGGAGGCGGGAGCTGTTTTTT
>TRBJ2-1|TRBV5-1|NA|NA
CASSWRGAEQFF
TGCGCCAGCAGCTGGCGGGGAGCTGAGCAGTTCTTC
>TRBJ2-1|TRBV12-5|NA|NA
CASGLDLTGVLGEQFF
TGTGCTAGTGGTTTGGACCTGACAGGCGTACTGGGGGAGCAGTTCTTC
>TRBJ2-4|TRBV5-8|once|TRBD1
CASSLVDRDPPQYF
TGTGCCAGCAGCTTGGTAGACAGGGACCCGCCTCAGTACTTC
>TRBJ1-1|TRBV11-2|few|NA
CASSYGQQNTEAFF
TGTGCCAGCAGCTACGGACAGCAAAACACTGAAGCTTTCTTT
>TRBJ1-1|TRBV24-1|NA|NA
CATSGGVGEAFF
TGTGCCACCTCTGGAGGGGTGGGGGAAGCTTTCTTT
>TRBJ2-7|TRBV19|NA|NA
CASSTYGGRYYEQYF
TGTGCCAGTAGTACCTACGGGGGGCGCTACTACGAGCAGTACTTC
>TRBJ1-2|TRBV12-5|NA|TRBD1
CASGLIYRQGFDGYTF
TGTGCTAGTGGTTTGATTTACAGACAGGGTTTTGATGGCTACACCTTC
>TRBJ2-1|TRBV9|NA|TRBD2
CASSPRTSGGLISSYNEQFF
TGTGCCAGCAGCCCCCGGACTAGCGGGGGGCTAATTAGCTCCTACAATGAGCAGTTCTTC
>TRBJ1-4|TRBV28|NA|NA
CASSRASNEKLFF
TGTGCCAGCAGCCGTGCGTCGAATGAAAAACTGTTTTTT
>TRBJ1-2|TRBV6-5|NA|NA
CASSRGGRYGYTF
TGTGCCAGCAGTAGAGGGGGTCGGTATGGCTACACCTTC
>TRBJ1-5|TRBV2|NA|TRBD1
CASSGGTGYNQPQHF
TGTGCCAGCAGTGGGGGGACAGGTTATAATCAGCCCCAGCATTTT
>TRBJ2-5|TRBV5-1|NA|NA
CASSLEWGERETQYF
TGCGCCAGCAGCTTGGAATGGGGGGAACGAGAGACCCAGTACTTC
>TRBJ1-2|TRBV30|NA|NA
CAWSAGNTGYTF
TGTGCCTGGAGTGCAGGGAATACTGGCTACACCTTC
>TRBJ1-5|TRBV6-8|NA|NA
CASRYNRERGQPQHF
TGTGCCAGCAGGTATAATAGGGAGCGGGGGCAGCCCCAGCATTTT
>TRBJ2-3|TRBV2|NA|TRBD1
CASKTGVTQYF
TGTGCCAGCAAGACAGGGGTTACGCAGTATTTT
>TRBJ2-3|TRBV18|few|NA
CASSPGDTQYF
TGTGCCAGCTCACCCGGAGATACGCAGTATTTT
>TRBJ1-4|TRBV19|NA|TRBD1
CASSIIGTGNEKLFF
TGTGCCAGTAGTATAATCGGGACAGGGAATGAAAAACTGTTTTTT
>TRBJ1-2|TRBV30|many|NA
CAWSPGGNYGYTF
TGTGCCTGGAGCCCCGGCGGGAACTATGGCTACACCTTC
>TRBJ1-5|TRBV2|NA|NA
CASSYSNQPQHF
TGTGCCAGCAGTTATAGCAATCAGCCCCAGCATTTT
>TRBJ1-2|TRBV18|NA|TRBD1
CASSPSRTGDGYTF
TGTGCCAGCTCACCATCCCGGACAGGGGATGGCTACACCTTC
>TRBJ2-2|TRBV19|NA|TRBD1
CASSISQGASGELFF
TGTGCCAGTAGTATTTCACAGGGGGCGTCCGGGGAGCTGTTTTTT
>TRBJ2-7|TRBV18|NA|TRBD1
CASSWGQGGQSRSYEQYF
TGTGCCAGCTCATGGGGACAGGGAGGTCAATCTAGGTCCTACGAGCAGTACTTC
>TRBJ2-5|TRBV27|NA|NA
CASSFGPVETQYF
TGTGCCAGCAGTTTTGGGCCCGTAGAGACCCAGTACTTC
>TRBJ2-3|TRBV3-1/TRBV3-2|NA|NA
CASSQPSGRGADTQYF
TGTGCCAGCAGCCAACCCTCGGGCAGGGGGGCAGATACGCAGTATTTT
>TRBJ1-3|TRBV15|NA|NA
CATSTRTPGVHGNTIYF
TGTGCCACCAGCACCCGAACCCCAGGGGTACATGGAAACACCATATATTTT
>TRBJ2-2|TRBV9|NA|NA
CASSVPYTGELFF
TGTGCCAGCAGCGTCCCCTACACCGGGGAGCTGTTTTTT
>TRBJ1-6|TRBV29-1|NA|NA
CSVEGGADVYNSPLHF
TGCAGCGTTGAGGGGGGGGCTGACGTCTATAATTCACCCCTCCACTTT
>TRBJ2-5|TRBV11-1|NA|NA
CASSPRLGGQETQYF
TGTGCCAGCAGCCCCAGACTAGGAGGGCAAGAGACCCAGTACTTC
>TRBJ2-7|TRBV3-1/TRBV3-2|NA|TRBD1
CASSRAGTGTYEQYF
TGTGCCAGCAGCCGCGCCGGGACAGGGACCTACGAGCAGTACTTC
>TRBJ2-7|TRBV7-2|NA|TRBD1
CASQGAGTRAYEQYF
TGTGCCAGCCAGGGGGCGGGCACGAGAGCCTACGAGCAGTACTTC
>TRBJ1-2|TRBV3-1/TRBV3-2|NA|NA
CASSPYGQPEGYTF
TGTGCCAGCAGCCCCTACGGACAGCCAGAGGGCTACACCTTC
>TRBJ1-6|TRBV5-1|many|NA
CASSLEGDNSPLHF
TGCGCCAGCAGCTTGGAGGGAGATAATTCACCCCTCCACTTT
>TRBJ2-3|TRBV6-2/TRBV6-3|NA|NA
CASSYVGGTDTQYF
TGTGCCAGCAGTTACGTAGGGGGCACAGATACGCAGTATTTT
>TRBJ2-7|TRBV3-1/TRBV3-2|NA|TRBD2
CASSYSGNSYEQYF
TGTGCCAGCAGTTATAGCGGGAACTCCTACGAGCAGTACTTC
>TRBJ1-2|TRBV4-2|NA|NA
CASSQDLRDYGYTF
TGTGCCAGCAGCCAAGATTTGCGGGACTATGGCTACACCTTC
>TRBJ2-3|TRBV25-1|NA|TRBD2
CASRTGTRGTDTQYF
TGTGCCAGCAGAACCGGGACTAGAGGAACAGATACGCAGTATTTT
>TRBJ1-2|TRBV5-1|once|TRBD1
CASSFTGGDGYTF
TGCGCCAGCAGCTTTACAGGGGGAGATGGCTACACCTTC
>TRBJ1-4|TRBV12-3/TRBV12-4|NA|NA
CASSLPPGEKLFF
TGTGCCAGCAGTTTACCCCCCGGGGAAAAACTGTTTTTT
>TRBJ2-7|TRBV27|NA|TRBD1
CASSLIGQGISYEQYF
TGTGCCAGCAGTTTAATCGGACAGGGGATTTCCTACGAGCAGTACTTC
>TRBJ2-7|TRBV20-1|NA|TRBD2
CSASGGGASYEQYF
TGCAGTGCTAGTGGCGGGGGGGCCTCATACGAGCAGTACTTC
>TRBJ2-3|TRBV14|few|TRBD1
CASSQEQGARTDTQYF
TGTGCCAGCAGCCAAGAACAGGGGGCTCGCACAGATACGCAGTATTTT
>TRBJ1-1|TRBV7-2|few|NA
CASSLTRTLNTEAFF
TGTGCCAGCAGCTTAACGCGGACTCTGAACACTGAAGCTTTCTTT
>TRBJ1-5|TRBV29-1|NA|TRBD1
CSVGQGNQPQHF
TGCAGCGTTGGACAGGGGAATCAGCCCCAGCATTTT
>TRBJ1-6|TRBV18|NA|NA
CASSPLIAGFNNSPLHF
TGTGCCAGCTCACCCCTAATCGCGGGGTTCAATAATTCACCCCTCCACTTT
>TRBJ1-2|TRBV28|NA|NA
CASSSPTGLNYGYTF
TGTGCCAGCAGTTCCCCGACAGGATTAAACTATGGCTACACCTTC
>TRBJ1-2|TRBV5-1|NA|NA
CASAPTGTKGGYTF
TGCGCCAGCGCCCCTACCGGGACAAAAGGTGGCTACACCTTC
>TRBJ2-3|TRBV25-1|NA|NA
CASSDYITDTQYF
TGTGCCAGCAGTGATTACATCACAGATACGCAGTATTTT
>TRBJ1-2|TRBV28|NA|TRBD1
CASSLVTGGGGYTF
TGTGCCAGCAGTTTGGTTACAGGGGGCGGCGGCTACACCTTC